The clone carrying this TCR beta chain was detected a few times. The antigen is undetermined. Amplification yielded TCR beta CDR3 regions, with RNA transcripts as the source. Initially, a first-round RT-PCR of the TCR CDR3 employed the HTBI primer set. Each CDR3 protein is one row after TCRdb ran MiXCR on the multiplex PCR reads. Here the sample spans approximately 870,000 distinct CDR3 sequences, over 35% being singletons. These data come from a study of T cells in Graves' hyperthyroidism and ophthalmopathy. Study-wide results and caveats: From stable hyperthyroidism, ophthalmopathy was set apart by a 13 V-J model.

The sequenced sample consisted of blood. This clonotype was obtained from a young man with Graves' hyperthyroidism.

Written as DNA, the CDR3 is TGTGCCAGCAGCACCCGACTAGCGGGACAGTACTTC. It translates to CASSTRLAGQYF. The chain combines TRBV7-8 with TRBJ2-7, with 11 positions matching TRBD2. Germline V CDR1 and CDR2: SGHVS, FQNEAQ. The V and J ends lost 5 bases and 10 bases, in that order; junction bases with no gene match: 4. This CDR3 contains 12 residues.